A single sample gave rise to the 9 T cell receptor beta chains below, sequenced in a study of OX40 agonist ivuxolimab in advanced cancers. Data came from immunoSEQ multiplex PCR; TCRdb stores just in-frame clones and leaves some out. The table has around 50,000 clones, approximately 89% seen once. Sequencing was performed on CD4+ or CD8+ T cells sorted from blood, taken in a trial of the OX40 agonist ivuxolimab. These TCRs come from an adult with an advanced solid tumor such as melanoma, head and neck, liver or kidney cancer.

The V call is TRBV29-1, the J call TRBJ2-2; 7 bases agree with TRBD1. Germline V gene lookup returns CDR1 SQVTM and CDR2 ANQGSEA. There are 16 residues in the CDR3. The V gene end was trimmed by 6 bases and the J gene end by 4 bases; junction bases not matched to a gene: 14. DNA for the CDR3: TGCAGCGTGGCCCGGTGGGACAGACACCTCACCGGGGAGCTGTTTTTT. This translates into CSVARWDRHLTGELFF.

The CDR3: CASSLSGETQYF. The CDR3 nucleotides are TGTGCCAGCAGCTTATCGGGAGAGACCCAGTACTTC. This sequence joins TRBV7-8 and TRBJ2-5; the D is unclear. V shed 2 bases and J shed 4 bases, with 5 bases lying between them. This CDR3 comprises 12 residues. Germline V gene data show CDR1 as SGHVS and CDR2 as FQNEAQ. Full variable domain (outside the CDR3, taken from reference TRBV7-8 and TRBJ2-5): GAGVSQSPRYKVAKRGQDVALRCDPISGHVSLFWYQQALGQGPEFLTYFQNEAQLDKSGLPSDRFFAERPEGSVSTLKIQRTQQEDSAVYLCASSLSGETQYFGPGTRLLVL.

J is TRBJ2-2 and V is TRBV5-1; 8 nucleotides match TRBD2. The junction had 2 bases not matched to a gene; V was cut back by 0 bases and J by 4 bases. The V gene's germline CDR1 is SGHRS and CDR2 YFSETQ. The CDR3 contains 15 residues. CDR3 coding DNA: TGCGCCAGCAGCTTGGATAGCGGGACCACCGGGGAGCTGTTTTTT. It specifies CASSLDSGTTGELFF.

J is TRBJ2-3 and V is TRBV5-1; D ambiguous. Germline CDR1 is SGHRS and CDR2 is YFSETQ. The length of the CDR3 is 15 residues. The ends were cut back, 0 bases at V and 4 bases at J, with 12 bases in the middle. DNA of the CDR3: TGCGCCAGCAGCTTGGTCGACATAGGGTCAGATACGCAGTATTTT. The encoded protein is CASSLVDIGSDTQYF.

The chain uses TRBV7-9 and TRBJ1-2, with 8 bases that match TRBD1. The germline V gene has CDR1 SEHNR and CDR2 FQNEAQ (reference sequence). This CDR3 is 15 amino acids long. Germline trimming cut 5 bases from V and 5 bases from J; bases unmatched to any gene: 10. CDR3 protein: CASSLRDRPIYGYTF. As DNA, the CDR3 is TGTGCCAGCAGCCTCCGGGACAGGCCAATTTATGGCTACACCTTC.

This clone was picked up a small number of times. The V and J genes are TRBV4-1 and TRBJ1-2; D gene uncertain. Germline V gene data show CDR1 as MGHRA and CDR2 as YSYEKL. There are 13 residues in the CDR3. Trimming cost V 0 bases and J 5 bases, with 7 bases left between them. The CDR3 region is CASSQDQAYGYTF. The CDR3 DNA reads as TGCGCCAGCAGCCAAGATCAGGCGTATGGCTACACCTTC.

This rearrangement joins TRBV7-2 to TRBJ2-5; D may match TRBD1 or TRBD2 (5 bases each). The length of the CDR3 is 13 residues. The germline gives CDR1 SGHTA, CDR2 FQGNSA. Trimming stripped 1 base from V and 3 bases from J, with 6 bases between. CDR3 sequence (DNA): TGTGCCAGCAGCTTAGTGGGGGAAGAGACCCAGTACTTC. Protein sequence: CASSLVGEETQYF.

V gene TRBV11-2 combines with J gene TRBJ1-6, with TRBD1 identical over 9 bases. The CDR3 length is 18 residues. Germline values: CDR1 SGHAT, CDR2 FQNNGV. J lost 9 bases, V lost 5 bases, and 17 bases had no gene match. CDR3 residues: CASSPLVGGQGQGSPLHF. Written as DNA, the CDR3 is TGTGCCAGCAGCCCCTTAGTGGGGGGACAGGGACAGGGTTCACCCCTCCACTTT.

The chain recombines TRBV5-1 with TRBJ1-1; 8 bases map to TRBD1. The CDR3 totals 15 residues. Germline-derived CDR1 and CDR2 are SGHRS and YFSETQ. V shed 3 bases, J shed 10 bases, and the junction held 14 bases outside the gene matches. The CDR3 coding sequence is TGCGCCAGCAGCTCTCGACAACCAGGGGGCAATCGAGCTTTCTTT. This translates into CASSSRQPGGNRAFF.